The 21 T cell receptor beta chains below come from one sample, sequenced in a study of cytomegalovirus exposure and HLA in healthy donors. The PCR made use of 60 Vbeta and 13 Jbeta primers. The repertoire was sequenced with immunoSEQ multiplex PCR; TCRdb's copy has only in-frame clones and lacks some. The sample records approximately 100,000 clones, less than 9.5% being singletons. The sample taken for sequencing was PBMCs. All receptors come from a man aged 45-65 years in good health and CMV-seropositive.

This clone has just a few counts. The chain couples TRBV7-3 to TRBJ2-1, with 9 nucleotides matching TRBD1. Germline-derived CDR1 and CDR2 are SGHTA and FQGTGA. The V gene end was trimmed by 6 bases and the J gene end by 8 bases; junction bases not matched to a gene: 5. The CDR3 is 13 amino acids. The CDR3 DNA reads TGTGCCAGCAGGGACAGGGGAACCGATGAGCAGTTCTTC. Its translation is CASRDRGTDEQFF.

The gene calls are TRBV28 and TRBJ2-7, with 7 bases identical to TRBD1. The CDR3 spans 14 residues. The V gene's germline CDR1 is MDHEN and CDR2 SYDVKM. With 5 bases clipped from V and 2 bases from J, the junction kept 6 bases outside the gene matches. For the CDR3, the DNA is TGTGCCAGCAGTGACCCGGGACAGACCTACGAGCAGTACTTC. Encoded protein: CASSDPGQTYEQYF.

The chain links TRBV30 to TRBJ2-5, with 7 bases identical to TRBD1. Germline values: CDR1 GTSNPN, CDR2 SVGIG (reference sequence). Trimming cost V 3 bases and J 2 bases; bases outside gene matches: 9. This CDR3 is built from 15 residues. CDR3 loop: CAWRGTAKLQETQYF. The DNA for the CDR3 is TGTGCCTGGAGGGGGACAGCGAAGCTACAAGAGACCCAGTACTTC.

This clone was seen more than once but under ten times. The chain links TRBV19 to TRBJ2-1, with 15 positions matching TRBD2. This CDR3 has 19 amino acids. Per germline, CDR1 LNHDA and CDR2 SQIVND (reference sequence). V shed 5 bases, J shed 0 bases, and the junction held 8 bases outside the gene matches. The CDR3 protein is CASSGGLAGGTSSYNEQFF. In DNA, the CDR3 is TGTGCCAGTAGTGGGGGACTAGCGGGAGGCACGAGCTCCTACAATGAGCAGTTCTTC.

J is TRBJ1-1 and V is TRBV28, with 7 bases identical to TRBD1. With 4 bases clipped from V and 3 bases from J, the junction kept 5 bases outside the gene matches. CDR3 length equals 14 residues. Germline V lookup: CDR1 MDHEN, CDR2 SYDVKM. The CDR3 region is CASSSTGEYTEAFF. CDR3 coding DNA: TGTGCCAGCAGTTCTACAGGGGAATACACTGAAGCTTTCTTT. The whole variable domain, remainder taken from reference TRBV28 and TRBJ1-1, is DVKVTQSSRYLVKRTGEKVFLECVQDMDHENMFWYRQDPGLGLRLIYFSYDVKMKEKGDIPEGYSVSREKKERFSLILESASTNQTSMYLCASSSTGEYTEAFFGQGTRLTVV.

The chain carries TRBV30 and TRBJ2-6; TRBD1 is a possible D gene (5 bases). The CDR3 totals 16 residues. Trimming took off 5 bases at V and 0 bases at J, with 14 bases between the two ends. Germline CDR1 and CDR2: GTSNPN and SVGIG (reference sequence). As DNA, the CDR3 is TGTGCCTGGGGCCAGGGTATAAACTCTGGGGCCAACGTCCTGACTTTC. Translated: CAWGQGINSGANVLTF.

V usage is TRBV29-1 and J usage is TRBJ2-6; no definite D call. V shed 4 bases and J shed 3 bases, with 7 bases lying between them. The germline CDR1 and CDR2 sequences are SQVTM and ANQGSEA. The CDR3 runs to 13 residues. Here the CDR3 reads CSVGQSGANVLTF. CDR3 DNA sequence: TGCAGCGTTGGACAAAGTGGGGCCAACGTCCTGACTTTC.

This clone has only a few counts. The rearrangement joins TRBV5-5 to TRBJ2-7; D is ambiguous. V lost 0 bases, J lost 3 bases, and 13 bases lay in between. Germline V gene data show CDR1 as SGHKS and CDR2 as YYEKEE (reference sequence). The CDR3 runs to 15 residues. DNA of the CDR3: TGTGCCAGCAGCTTGGATGGAGCGTCATTCTACGAGCAGTACTTC. It codes for CASSLDGASFYEQYF. The whole variable domain, remainder taken from reference TRBV5-5 and TRBJ2-7, is DAGVTQSPTHLIKTRGQQVTLRCSPISGHKSVSWYQQVLGQGPQFIFQYYEKEERGRGNFPDRFSARQFPNYSSELNVNALLLGDSALYLCASSLDGASFYEQYFGPGTRLTVT.

Here the CDR3 DNA reads TGTGCCAGCAGCTCCGGGACTAGCGGCTTACCTGAGCGGCAGTTCTTC. As protein: CASSSGTSGLPERQFF. The V call is TRBV7-9, the J call TRBJ2-1; 11 positions agree with TRBD2. V dropped 4 bases and J dropped 12; count of bases not matched to a gene: 14. The CDR3 spans 16 residues. Germline CDR1 and CDR2: SEHNR and FQNEAQ (reference sequence).

This clone came up many times. The CDR3 loop is CASSETSGRAGEQYF. The DNA of the CDR3 is TGTGCCAGCAGTGAAACTAGCGGGAGGGCCGGCGAGCAGTACTTC. The chain recombines TRBV2 with TRBJ2-7, with TRBD2 matching over 13 bases. The CDR3 loop spans 15 amino acids. Losses at the gene ends were 2 bases for V and 6 bases for J; bases not matched to a gene: 4. Germline V lookup: CDR1 SNHLY, CDR2 FYNNEI.

The chain couples TRBV7-9 to TRBJ2-2; D gene unclear. The germline gives CDR1 SEHNR, CDR2 FQNEAQ (reference sequence). The V gene lost 1 base and the J gene lost 6 bases, with 9 bases spanning the gap. The CDR3 runs 14 residues. This CDR3 reads CASSLDKRAGELFF. The CDR3 DNA sequence: TGTGCCAGCAGCTTAGACAAGCGCGCCGGGGAGCTGTTTTTT.

This clone has at least ten counts. This chain uses TRBV7-2 with TRBJ2-3; a weak D match, TRBD2 (6 bases). The CDR3 contains 15 residues. Germline loops: CDR1 SGHTA, CDR2 FQGNSA. Trimming shortened V by 5 bases and J by 1 base, and 13 bases separated the two germline ends. The CDR3 bases are TGTGCCAGCAGCCTCGGGACTCCGCGCACAGATACGCAGTATTTT. Its translation: CASSLGTPRTDTQYF.

There are a few counts of this clone. The V call is TRBV29-1, the J call TRBJ1-3; no clear D gene. Trimming stripped 4 bases from V and 0 bases from J, with 13 bases between. The CDR3 spans 15 residues. Germline V lookup: CDR1 SQVTM, CDR2 ANQGSEA. The CDR3 DNA is TGCAGCGTTGGAGGAGGGCAGAGCTCTGGAAACACCATATATTTT. It is translated as CSVGGGQSSGNTIYF.

A word on this clone: A junction boundary mismatches the germline segment, possibly from a read error. V usage is TRBV28 and J usage is TRBJ1-1, with a weak D call TRBD1 (5 bases). The V gene's germline CDR1 is MDHEN and CDR2 SYDVKM. The CDR3 is 15 residues long. The CDR3 nucleotides are TGTGCCAGCAGTTTACCCCCCCAGGGCCCGGGTGAAGCTTCCTTT. Translation: CASSLPPQGPGEASF.

This clone was seen only a few times. The rearrangement joins TRBV5-1 to TRBJ2-7, with a tentative D call TRBD2 (6 bases). Germline V gene lookup returns CDR1 SGHRS and CDR2 YFSETQ. This CDR3 has 14 residues. Trimming cost V 0 bases and J 5 bases, with 12 bases left between them. The CDR3 reads CASSLVGRSHEQYF. The CDR3 nucleotides read TGCGCCAGCAGCTTGGTTGGGAGGTCACACGAGCAGTACTTC.

This clone showed up just a few times. The chain combines TRBV6-5 with TRBJ2-2, with a possible D match to TRBD2 (5 bases). The CDR3 extends over 15 amino acids. Germline V gene data show CDR1 as MNHEY and CDR2 as SVGAGI. V was shortened by 6 bases and J by 0 bases, with 11 bases between the two germline ends. Here the CDR3 DNA reads TGTGCCAGCAGGAGGACTGTGCCGAACACCGGGGAGCTGTTTTTT. This codes for CASRRTVPNTGELFF.

This clone was recorded once. The rearrangement uses TRBV7-2 and TRBJ2-3; D is perhaps TRBD2 (6 bases). Germline V gene lookup returns CDR1 SGHTA and CDR2 FQGNSA. The CDR3 covers 14 residues. Trimming removed 6 bases from V and 6 bases from J, with 16 bases in between. The CDR3: CASSRLGGTDTQYF. In nucleotides, the CDR3 is TGTGCCAGCAGTCGACTGGGAGGTACGGATACGCAGTATTTT.

Only a few counts were recorded for this clone. The V gene is TRBV28, the J gene TRBJ1-2; 8 bases are shared with TRBD1. Germline-derived CDR1 and CDR2 are MDHEN and SYDVKM. V gave up 8 bases and J gave up 5 bases; unmatched junction bases: 10. This CDR3 is built from 14 residues. This CDR3 reads CASGAGGKGYGYTF. Written as DNA, the CDR3 is TGTGCCAGCGGGGCAGGGGGCAAGGGGTATGGCTACACCTTC.

This clone appeared a few times. This chain connects TRBV4-3 to TRBJ2-1; 8 bases agree with TRBD2. Trimming took 5 bases from V and 3 from J; bases not matched to a gene: 9. Germline V CDR1 and CDR2: LGHNA, YSLEER. The CDR3 has 16 amino acids. The CDR3 DNA reads TGCGCCAGCAGCACTGGTGCGGGAGGAAGCTACAATGAGCAGTTCTTC. Translation gives CASSTGAGGSYNEQFF.

This clone has at least ten counts. CDR3: CASSLWSTTGGSTDTQYF. DNA of the CDR3: TGTGCCAGCAGCTTATGGTCGACCACAGGGGGAAGCACAGATACGCAGTATTTT. The V call is TRBV7-8, the J call TRBJ2-3, with TRBD1 matching over 8 bases. This CDR3 spans 18 amino acids. Germline V lookup: CDR1 SGHVS, CDR2 FQNEAQ. J gave up 0 bases and V 2 bases, and 10 bases lay outside the gene matches.

This clone was seen a handful of times. The chain uses TRBV11-2 and TRBJ2-2; 11 positions match TRBD1. Per the germline V gene, CDR1 is SGHAT and CDR2 is FQNNGV. The V gene end was trimmed by 5 bases and the J gene end by 3 bases; junction bases not matched to a gene: 5. CDR3 length: 16 residues. In DNA form, the CDR3 reads TGTGCCAGCAGCCCTTGGACAGGGGGCGACACCGGGGAGCTGTTTTTT. Translated, it gives CASSPWTGGDTGELFF.